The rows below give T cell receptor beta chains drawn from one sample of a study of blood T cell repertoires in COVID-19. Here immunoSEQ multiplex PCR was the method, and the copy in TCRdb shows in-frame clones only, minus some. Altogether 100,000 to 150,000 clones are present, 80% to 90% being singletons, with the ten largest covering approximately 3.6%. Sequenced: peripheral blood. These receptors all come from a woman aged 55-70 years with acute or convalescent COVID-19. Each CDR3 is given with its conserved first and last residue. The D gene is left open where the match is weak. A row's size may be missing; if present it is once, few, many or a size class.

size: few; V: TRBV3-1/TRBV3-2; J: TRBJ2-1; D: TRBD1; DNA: TGTGCCAGCAGCCAAGGGAATCAGGGGGCTCCCCTCAATGAGCAGTTCTTC; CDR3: CASSQGNQGAPLNEQFF
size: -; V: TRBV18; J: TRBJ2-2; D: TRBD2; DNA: TGTGCCAGCTCACCACCGACTAGCGGGAGCAGGATCGGGGAGCTGTTTTTT; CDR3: CASSPPTSGSRIGELFF
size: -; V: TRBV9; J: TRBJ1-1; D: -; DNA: TGTGCCAGCAGCGTACAGGAGGGGTACACTGAAGCTTTCTTT; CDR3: CASSVQEGYTEAFF
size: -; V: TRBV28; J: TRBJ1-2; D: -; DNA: TGTGCCAGCAGCCCCACAGCTTATGGCTACACCTTC; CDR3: CASSPTAYGYTF
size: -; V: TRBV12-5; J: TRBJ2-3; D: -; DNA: TGTGCTAGTGCTGTGCTCACAGGGCCCCCGATGGTTGAGCAGTATTTT; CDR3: CASAVLTGPPMVEQYF
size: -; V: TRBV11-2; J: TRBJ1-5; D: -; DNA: TGTGCCAGCAGCGCCCCACAGCATAGCAGGGGAAATCAGCCCCAGCATTTT; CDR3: CASSAPQHSRGNQPQHF
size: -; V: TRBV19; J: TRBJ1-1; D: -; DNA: TGTGCCAGTAGTCCACCCGGGAGGCAGTCGTTTGAAGCTTTCTTT; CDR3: CASSPPGRQSFEAFF
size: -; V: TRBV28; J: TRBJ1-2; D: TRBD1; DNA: TGTGCCAGTAGGACAGGGAACTATGGCTACACCTTC; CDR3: CASRTGNYGYTF
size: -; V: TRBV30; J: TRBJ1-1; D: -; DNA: TGTGCCTGGAAACGGGTAATGAACACTGAAGCTTTCTTT; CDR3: CAWKRVMNTEAFF
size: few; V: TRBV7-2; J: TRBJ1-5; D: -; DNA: TGTGCCAGCAGCCGTCAGCGGGACCAGCCCCAGCATTTT; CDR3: CASSRQRDQPQHF
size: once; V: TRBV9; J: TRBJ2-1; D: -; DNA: TGTGCCAGCGGGGGGAGCTCCTACAATGAGCAGTTCTTC; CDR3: CASGGSSYNEQFF
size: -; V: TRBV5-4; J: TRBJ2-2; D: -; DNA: TGTGCCAGCAGCTACCGGTTCACCGGGGAGCTGTTTTTT; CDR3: CASSYRFTGELFF
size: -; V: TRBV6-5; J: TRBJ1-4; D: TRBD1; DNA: TGTGCCAGCAGGTCACAGGGGGCGAATAATGAAAAACTGTTTTTT; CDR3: CASRSQGANNEKLFF
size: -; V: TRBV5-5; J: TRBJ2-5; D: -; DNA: TGTGCCAGCAGCTTCACAGGATCTGAAGAGACCCAGTACTTC; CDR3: CASSFTGSEETQYF
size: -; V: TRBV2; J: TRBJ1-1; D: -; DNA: TGTGCCAGCAGCCTCGGACTCCTGAACACTGAAGCTTTCTTT; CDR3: CASSLGLLNTEAFF
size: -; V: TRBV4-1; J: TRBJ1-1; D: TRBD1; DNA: TGCGCCAGCAGCCAACCCACCGGGACAGTGAACACTGAAGCTTTCTTT; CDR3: CASSQPTGTVNTEAFF
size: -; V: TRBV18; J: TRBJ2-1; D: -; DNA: TGTGCCAGCTCACCATTGGTAGGGGGCTCCTACAATGAGCAGTTCTTC; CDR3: CASSPLVGGSYNEQFF
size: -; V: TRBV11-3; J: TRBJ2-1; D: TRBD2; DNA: TGTGCCAGCAGCCCTTGGACTAGCGGGAGCTCCTACAATGAGCAGTTCTTC; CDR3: CASSPWTSGSSYNEQFF
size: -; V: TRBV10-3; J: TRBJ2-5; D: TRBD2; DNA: TGTGCCATCAGGGGGACTAGCGGGGATCAAGAGACCCAGTACTTC; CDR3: CAIRGTSGDQETQYF
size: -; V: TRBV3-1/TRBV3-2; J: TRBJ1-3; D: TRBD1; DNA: TGTGCCAGCAGCTCCAGGGGGTCCTCTGGAAACACCATATATTTT; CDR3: CASSSRGSSGNTIYF
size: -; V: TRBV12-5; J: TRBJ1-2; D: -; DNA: TGTGCTAGTGGTTCCGGACTCTATGGCTACACCTTC; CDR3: CASGSGLYGYTF
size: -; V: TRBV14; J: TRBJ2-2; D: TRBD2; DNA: TGTGCCAGCAGCCTGGGACTAGCGGGAGTCACCGGGGAGCTGTTTTTT; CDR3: CASSLGLAGVTGELFF
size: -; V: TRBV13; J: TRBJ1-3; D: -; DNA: TGTGCCAGCAGCCCAGTGAGGGTAAGCTCTGGAAACACCATATATTTT; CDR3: CASSPVRVSSGNTIYF
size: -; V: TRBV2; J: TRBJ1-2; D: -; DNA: TGTGCCAGCAGCCCCGGGACACTCAACTATGGCTACACCTTC; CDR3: CASSPGTLNYGYTF
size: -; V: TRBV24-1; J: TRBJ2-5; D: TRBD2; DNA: TGTGCCACCAGTGCCCGTAGCGGGAGAACTCAAGAGACCCAGTACTTC; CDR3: CATSARSGRTQETQYF
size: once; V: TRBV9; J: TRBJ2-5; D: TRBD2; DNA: TGTGCCAGCAGCGTAGCTCCAACGACTAGCGGACAAGAGACCCAGTACTTC; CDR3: CASSVAPTTSGQETQYF
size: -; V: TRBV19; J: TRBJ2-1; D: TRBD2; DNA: TGTGCCAGTAAGGGCGGGAGCTACAATGAGCAGTTCTTC; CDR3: CASKGGSYNEQFF
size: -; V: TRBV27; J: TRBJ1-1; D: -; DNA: TGTGCCAGCTCTCATACACCCACGGGGAACACTGAAGCTTTCTTT; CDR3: CASSHTPTGNTEAFF
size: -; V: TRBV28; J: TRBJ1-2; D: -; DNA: TGTGCCAGCAGGGCCCACGGGGGGGCTATAGGTGGCTACACCTTC; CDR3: CASRAHGGAIGGYTF
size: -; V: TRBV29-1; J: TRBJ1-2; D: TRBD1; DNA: TGCAGCGGTGGGACAGATAATGGCTACACCTTC; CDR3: CSGGTDNGYTF
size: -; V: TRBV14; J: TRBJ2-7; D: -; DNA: TGTGCCAGCAGCCACTTGGGGGCAGGGGCCATCTACGAGCAGTACTTC; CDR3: CASSHLGAGAIYEQYF
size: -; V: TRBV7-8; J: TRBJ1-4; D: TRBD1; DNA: TGTGCCAGCAACCCAGGGGGCGCGGCTAATGAAAAACTGTTTTTT; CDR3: CASNPGGAANEKLFF
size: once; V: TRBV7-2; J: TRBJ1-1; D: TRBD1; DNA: TGTGCCAGCAGAGTTGGGACAGGGGTTTTTCTTACTGAAGCTTTCTTT; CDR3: CASRVGTGVFLTEAFF
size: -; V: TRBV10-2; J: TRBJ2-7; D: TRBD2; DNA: TGCGCCAGCAGTGGCTTCGGACTAGCGGGATTCGAGCAGTACTTC; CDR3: CASSGFGLAGFEQYF
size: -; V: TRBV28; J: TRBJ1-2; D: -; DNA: TGTGCCAGCAGCGTACTCGGACTTCGGGGCTACACCTTC; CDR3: CASSVLGLRGYTF
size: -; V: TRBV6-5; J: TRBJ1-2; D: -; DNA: TGTGCCAGCAGTTACTCGGGCAGTAACTATGGCTACACCTTC; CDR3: CASSYSGSNYGYTF
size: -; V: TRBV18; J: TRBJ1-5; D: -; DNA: TGTGCCAGCTCACCAGTCGAAGGGGGCAATCAGCCCCAGCATTTT; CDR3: CASSPVEGGNQPQHF
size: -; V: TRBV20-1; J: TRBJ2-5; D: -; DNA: TGCAGTGCTAGTAAACCCCTACTAGGAGAAGAGACCCAGTACTTC; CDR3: CSASKPLLGEETQYF
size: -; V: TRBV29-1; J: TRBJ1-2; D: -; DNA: TGCAGCGTTGCAGGGTCACAGGGAACCGTGGGTTTCTATGGCTACACCTTC; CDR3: CSVAGSQGTVGFYGYTF
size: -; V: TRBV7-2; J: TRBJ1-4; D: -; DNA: TGTGCCAGCAGCTTAGGAGAATATGAAAAACTGTTTTTT; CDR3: CASSLGEYEKLFF